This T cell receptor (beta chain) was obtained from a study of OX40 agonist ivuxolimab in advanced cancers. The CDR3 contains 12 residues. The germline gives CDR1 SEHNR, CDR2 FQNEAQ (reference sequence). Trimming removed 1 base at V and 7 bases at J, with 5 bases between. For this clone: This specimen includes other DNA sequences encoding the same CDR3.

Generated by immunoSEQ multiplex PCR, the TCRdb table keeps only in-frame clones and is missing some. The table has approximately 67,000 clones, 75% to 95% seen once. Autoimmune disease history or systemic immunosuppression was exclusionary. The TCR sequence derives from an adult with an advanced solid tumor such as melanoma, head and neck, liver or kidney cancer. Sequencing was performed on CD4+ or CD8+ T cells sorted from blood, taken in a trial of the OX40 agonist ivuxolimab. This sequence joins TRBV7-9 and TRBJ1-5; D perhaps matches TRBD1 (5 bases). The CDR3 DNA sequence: TGTGCCAGCAGCTTAGAGGGGCAGCCCCAGCATTTT. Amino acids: CASSLEGQPQHF. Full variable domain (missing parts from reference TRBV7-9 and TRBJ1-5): DTGVSQNPRHKITKRGQNVTFRCDPISEHNRLYWYRQTLGQGPEFLTYFQNEAQLEKSRLLSDRFSAERPKGSFSTLEIQRTEQGDSAMYLCASSLEGQPQHFGDGTRLSIL.